This T cell receptor (beta chain) is drawn from a study of shared clonotypes between healthy human individuals. The CDR3 totals 9 residues. The germline V and J ends were trimmed by 11 bases and 5 bases, with 4 bases remaining between them. Germline loops: CDR1 WNHNN, CDR2 SYGVQD (reference sequence). Assay used: immunoSEQ multiplex PCR; TCRdb lists only in-frame clones, some missing. The sample shows around 700,000 clones, 92% of them seen only once. CD45RO-negative cells were positively selected for CCR7, leaving out terminally differentiated effector memory CD45RA+ cells. HIV-negative, healthy adults without recent acute infections or vaccinations were the donors.

Sequencing was performed on naive CD8+ T cells sorted from blood. This chain links TRBV10-1 with TRBJ2-1; D is unclear. This TCR came from a young man in good health. The CDR3 reads CADNNEQFF. The CDR3 DNA follows: TGCGCCGATAACAATGAGCAGTTCTTC.